The present T cell receptor beta chain was sequenced within a study of beta chain features in type 1 diabetes. Study overall: Patients shared similar age, gender and cell yields with healthy donors. Whole-study results and caveats: The VDJ junctions of type 1 diabetes patients carried fewer insertions and more deletions. Among patients with Type 1 diabetes, TCRB CDR3s were moderately but significantly shorter in every one of the four CD4+ subsets.

For this clone: Its antigen is undetermined.

Sorting with CD45RO/CCR7/CD25/CD127/CD95/CD27 yielded naive, central memory, regulatory and stem-like memory CD4+ cells. Sorted populations were all over 95% pure. Losses at the gene ends were 1 base for V and 5 bases for J; bases not matched to a gene: 2. Germline CDR1 and CDR2: SGHTA and FQGNSA. This CDR3 comprises 14 residues. Expressed TCRB transcripts got sequenced, as all isolated RNA was reverse transcribed. This table comes from immunoSEQ multiplex PCR, and its TCRdb copy is limited to in-frame clones, with some not included. The sample contains hundreds of thousands of clones, 11% to 15% of which appear only once.

The sequence came from a man aged 18 to 29 with type 1 diabetes. The chain combines TRBV7-2 with TRBJ2-1; TRBD2 matches 7 bases. The sequenced sample was naive CD4+ T cells from blood. As DNA, the CDR3 is TGTGCCAGCAGCTTAGGCGGGAGAGACAATGAGCAGTTCTTC. Protein sequence: CASSLGGRDNEQFF.